The present TCR beta chain was sequenced within a study of shared clonotypes between healthy human individuals. Positive CCR7 selection of CD45RO-negative cells yielded the naive CD8 cells, and terminally differentiated effector memory CD45RA+ cells were excluded. This table comes from immunoSEQ multiplex PCR, and its TCRdb copy is limited to in-frame clones, with some not included. The sample includes about 2 million clones, around 96% of them seen just once. The germline V gene encodes CDR1 SGHTA and CDR2 FQGNSA. V was cut by 3 bases and J by 7 bases, with 10 bases left in between. The CDR3 spans 14 residues.

The genes are TRBV7-2 and TRBJ1-6, with D possibly being TRBD1 (5 bases). Sequenced material: naive CD8+ T cells sorted from blood. This TCR derives from a man aged 18 to 29 in good health. The CDR3 sequence is CASSFGTENSPLHF. In DNA form, the CDR3 reads TGTGCCAGCAGCTTCGGGACGGAGAATTCACCCCTCCACTTT.